The 19 T cell receptor beta chains presented below share a single source sample, sequenced in a study of response to subunit inactivated influenza vaccine. TCRdb processed the RT-PCR reads anew with MiXCR; each CDR3 protein has one entry. The sample yields about 700,000 distinct CDR3 sequences, 13% to 15% seen once. The sequencing here drew on PBMCs from blood, taken 14 to 15 days before vaccination. These receptors came from a man aged 45 to 65 who received an inactivated influenza vaccine.

This clonotype showed up just a few times. The chain uses TRBV20-1 and TRBJ2-1, with D perhaps matching TRBD1 or TRBD2 (7 bases each). The germline gives CDR1 DFQATT, CDR2 SNEGSKA (reference sequence). The CDR3 length is 14 residues. V was shortened by 6 bases and J by 9 bases, with 21 bases between the two germline ends. As DNA, the CDR3 is TGCAGTGCCTCCAGGGGGGGCCCCGAAGGTGAGCAGTTCTTC. Encoded protein: CSASRGGPEGEQFF.

The V and J genes are TRBV6-5 and TRBJ2-1; perhaps D is TRBD1 or TRBD2 (7 bases each). The V end was cut by 4 bases, the J end by 0 bases, with 16 bases between. This CDR3 region has 17 residues. CDR1 is MNHEY and CDR2 is SVGAGI in the germline V gene. The CDR3 coding sequence is TGTGCCAGCAGTTCCCAGGGGGGGTCTATCTCCTACAATGAGCAGTTCTTC. Its translation is CASSSQGGSISYNEQFF.

The chain links TRBV7-9 to TRBJ1-1; 8 bases line up with TRBD1. Germline loops: CDR1 SEHNR, CDR2 FQNEAQ (reference sequence). With 5 bases clipped from V and 5 bases from J, the junction kept 7 bases outside the gene matches. The CDR3 loop spans 14 amino acids. The CDR3 loop reads CASSAWTGRTEAFF. CDR3 bases: TGTGCCAGCAGCGCATGGACAGGGCGGACTGAAGCTTTCTTT.

This clonotype was seen a handful of times. The chain carries TRBV6-2 or TRBV6-3 and TRBJ1-2; TRBD1 aligns across 9 bases. J was trimmed by 3 bases and V by 6 bases; bases with no gene match: 5. This CDR3 comprises 14 residues. Germline CDR1 and CDR2: MNHEY and SVGEGT. CDR3 loop: CASRRTGEHYGYTF. As DNA, the CDR3 is TGTGCCAGCAGGCGGACAGGGGAACACTATGGCTACACCTTC.

This clonotype has just a few counts. The chain links TRBV4-1 to TRBJ2-7; D is uncertain. Germline V gene sequence: CDR1 MGHRA, CDR2 YSYEKL. The CDR3 extends over 15 amino acids. Trimming shortened V by 0 bases and J by 2 bases, and 11 bases separated the two germline ends. In DNA, the CDR3 is TGCGCCAGCAGCCAAGATCTCTCAGGTGCCTACGAGCAGTACTTC. Its protein is CASSQDLSGAYEQYF.

The chain couples TRBV7-3 to TRBJ1-5; D is unresolved. CDR3 length equals 13 residues. Germline lookup yields CDR1 SGHTA and CDR2 FQGTGA. V shed 4 bases and J shed 5 bases, with 9 bases lying between them. DNA for the CDR3: TGTGCCAGCAGCTGGCCGGGGTATCAGCCCCAGCATTTT. It codes for CASSWPGYQPQHF.

This clonotype has at least ten counts. The V and J genes are TRBV5-1 and TRBJ2-1, with TRBD1 matching over 7 bases. The length of the CDR3 is 15 residues. Per germline, CDR1 SGHRS and CDR2 YFSETQ. Trimming at V came to 0 bases and at J to 3 bases, leaving 3 bases not matched to a gene. CDR3 sequence reads: CASSLARTGYNEQFF. DNA for the CDR3: TGCGCCAGCAGCTTGGCCCGGACAGGCTACAATGAGCAGTTCTTC.

The chain links TRBV5-1 to TRBJ2-7; D not certain. The CDR3 sequence is 14 residues long. Trimming stripped 0 bases from V and 3 bases from J, with 10 bases between. Germline V gene data show CDR1 as SGHRS and CDR2 as YFSETQ. CDR3 DNA: TGCGCCAGCAGCTTGGCCCCGGGTCACTACGAGCAGTACTTC. Translated: CASSLAPGHYEQYF.

This clonotype came up once. The chain employs TRBV27 and TRBJ2-7; a weak D match, TRBD2 (5 bases). CDR1 and CDR2 from the germline V gene are MNHEY and SMNVEV (reference sequence). The CDR3 is made up of 13 amino acids. The V end lost 3 bases, the J end lost 1 base, and 7 bases lay between the germline ends. The CDR3 protein is CASSFRTSYEQYF. The CDR3 nucleotides read TGTGCCAGCAGTTTCCGGACTTCCTACGAGCAGTACTTC.

Notes on this clonotype: This could be a read error, since a much larger clone is one nucleotide away. The rearrangement joins TRBV7-3 to TRBJ2-2, with D unresolved. Germline CDR1 reads SGHTA; CDR2 reads FQGTGA. The V gene lost 5 bases and the J gene lost 7 bases, with 8 bases spanning the gap. This CDR3 spans 12 amino acids. CDR3 nucleotides: TGTGCCAGCAGCCCCACGGGCGGGGAGCTGTTTTTT. It codes for CASSPTGGELFF.

A note on this clonotype: A read error may be the cause here, since a much bigger clone is one base away. The DNA is omitted, as the CDR3 cannot be located on it reliably, and the CDR3 follows TCRdb's listing. V and J are TRBV12-3 or TRBV12-4 and TRBJ2-6. From its first to its last residue, the CDR3 has 15 amino acids. CDR3 loop: CASSSSGSGTNVLTF.

Only a few counts were recorded for this clonotype. The V and J genes are TRBV4-3 and TRBJ2-5; D unresolved. Germline V CDR1 and CDR2: LGHNA, YSLEER. The V end lost 8 bases, the J end lost 6 bases, and 16 bases lay between the germline ends. The CDR3 covers 13 residues. The CDR3 nucleotides are TGCGCCAGCTCCAACGATTTTTCCAAGACCCAGTACTTC. Translated: CASSNDFSKTQYF.

This rearrangement joins TRBV28 to TRBJ1-2, with D tentatively TRBD1 (6 bases). Trimming cost V 6 bases and J 4 bases, with 9 bases left between them. Germline loops: CDR1 MDHEN, CDR2 SYDVKM. This CDR3 has 12 residues. This chain's CDR3 is CASRQGTYGYTF. The CDR3 bases are TGTGCCAGCAGACAGGGCACCTATGGCTACACCTTC.

V and J are TRBV7-2 and TRBJ2-3, with 13 bases aligning to TRBD2. Per germline, CDR1 SGHTA and CDR2 FQGNSA. V dropped 6 bases and J dropped 1; count of bases not matched to a gene: 7. This CDR3 comprises 17 residues. CDR3 protein: CASSVTSGRAGTDTQYF. The DNA of the CDR3 is TGTGCCAGCAGTGTTACTAGCGGGAGGGCCGGCACAGATACGCAGTATTTT.

This clonotype came up a few times. This chain joins TRBV25-1 and TRBJ2-5, with D tentatively TRBD2 (5 bases). The CDR3 extends over 15 amino acids. Trimming cost V 0 bases and J 5 bases, with 13 bases left between them. Germline V gene data show CDR1 as MGHDK and CDR2 as SYGVNS. CDR3 nucleotides: TGTGCCAGCAGTGAATATGGAGGCGCGAGCGAGACCCAGTACTTC. Its protein is CASSEYGGASETQYF.

V is TRBV6-5 and J is TRBJ2-4; the D gene is possibly TRBD1 (6 bases). The CDR3 has 16 amino acids. The V gene lost 4 bases and the J gene lost 0 bases, with 13 bases spanning the gap. Germline CDR1 and CDR2: MNHEY and SVGAGI. The CDR3 reads CASSFGWGLAKNIQYF. The DNA for the CDR3 is TGTGCCAGCAGTTTTGGATGGGGGCTAGCCAAAAACATTCAGTACTTC.

The V gene is TRBV20-1, the J gene TRBJ2-7; D ambiguous. Per the germline V gene, CDR1 is DFQATT and CDR2 is SNEGSKA (reference sequence). There are 13 residues in the CDR3. V was cut by 0 bases and J by 4 bases, with 10 bases left in between. The CDR3 loop is CSARDGGTYEQYF. CDR3 in DNA: TGCAGTGCTAGAGATGGTGGAACATACGAGCAGTACTTC.

This clonotype came up a few times. The chain recombines TRBV6-2 or TRBV6-3 with TRBJ2-7; unclear D gene. The CDR3 runs 16 residues. From germline, CDR1 is MNHEY and CDR2 SVGEGT. The V and J ends lost 2 bases and 0 bases respectively, with 14 bases between them. The CDR3 sequence is CASSYHRRTISYEQYF. CDR3 nucleotides: TGTGCCAGCAGTTACCACAGACGGACCATCTCCTACGAGCAGTACTTC.

The genes are TRBV11-1 and TRBJ2-1; the match to TRBD2 covers 7 bases. Germline CDR1 SGHAT, CDR2 FQDESV (reference sequence). V trimming: 1 base; J trimming: 4 bases; junction bases outside the gene matches: 10. CDR3 length: 17 amino acids. This CDR3 is CASSLERTRSGYNEQFF. Here the CDR3 DNA reads TGTGCCAGCAGCTTAGAAAGGACTAGAAGCGGGTACAATGAGCAGTTCTTC.